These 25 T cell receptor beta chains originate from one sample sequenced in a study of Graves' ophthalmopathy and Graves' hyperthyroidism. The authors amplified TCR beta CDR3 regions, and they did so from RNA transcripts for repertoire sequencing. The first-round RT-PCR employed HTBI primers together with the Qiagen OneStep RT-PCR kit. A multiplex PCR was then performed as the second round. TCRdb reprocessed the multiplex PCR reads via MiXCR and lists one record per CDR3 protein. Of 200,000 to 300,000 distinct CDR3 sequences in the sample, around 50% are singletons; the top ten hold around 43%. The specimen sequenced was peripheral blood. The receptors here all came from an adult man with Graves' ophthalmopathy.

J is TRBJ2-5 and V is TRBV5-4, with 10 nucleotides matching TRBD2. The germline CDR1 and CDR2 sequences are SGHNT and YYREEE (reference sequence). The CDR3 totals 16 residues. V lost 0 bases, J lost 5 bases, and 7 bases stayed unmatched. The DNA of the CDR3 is TGTGCCAGCAGCTTGGCCTCGAGCGGGAGGGGTGAGACCCAGTACTTC. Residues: CASSLASSGRGETQYF.

CDR3: CASTPGGSSGANVLTF. The CDR3 nucleotides are TGTGCCAGCACCCCAGGGGGGAGCTCTGGGGCCAACGTCCTGACTTTC. This sequence joins TRBV2 and TRBJ2-6; weak D call: TRBD1 (7 bases). The CDR3 loop spans 16 amino acids. With 7 bases removed from V and 0 bases from J, the gap between germline ends came to 13 bases. Germline V lookup: CDR1 SNHLY, CDR2 FYNNEI.

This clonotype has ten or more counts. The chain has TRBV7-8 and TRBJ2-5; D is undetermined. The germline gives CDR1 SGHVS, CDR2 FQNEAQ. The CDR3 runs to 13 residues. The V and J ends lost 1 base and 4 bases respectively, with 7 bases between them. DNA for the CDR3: TGTGCCAGCAGCTTAGGGCAGCGAGAGACCCAGTACTTC. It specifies CASSLGQRETQYF.

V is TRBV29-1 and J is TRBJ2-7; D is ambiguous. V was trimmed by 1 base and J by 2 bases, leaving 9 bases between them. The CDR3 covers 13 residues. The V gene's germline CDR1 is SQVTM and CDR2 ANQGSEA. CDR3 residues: CSVEGLDPYEQYF. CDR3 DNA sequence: TGCAGCGTTGAAGGACTCGACCCCTACGAGCAGTACTTC.

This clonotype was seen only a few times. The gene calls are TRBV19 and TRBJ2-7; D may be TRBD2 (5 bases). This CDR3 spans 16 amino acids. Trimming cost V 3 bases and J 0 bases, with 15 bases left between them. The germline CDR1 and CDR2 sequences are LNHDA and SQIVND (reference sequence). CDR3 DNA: TGTGCCAGTAGTATCGGCGGGCGAAGGAGCTCCTACGAGCAGTACTTC. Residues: CASSIGGRRSSYEQYF.

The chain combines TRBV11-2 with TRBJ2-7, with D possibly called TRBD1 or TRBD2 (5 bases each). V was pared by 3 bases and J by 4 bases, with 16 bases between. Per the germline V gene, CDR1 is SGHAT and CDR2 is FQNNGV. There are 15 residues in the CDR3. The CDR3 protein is CASSLGLSGGYEQYF. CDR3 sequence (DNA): TGTGCCAGCAGCTTGGGGTTATCTGGGGGTTACGAGCAGTACTTC.

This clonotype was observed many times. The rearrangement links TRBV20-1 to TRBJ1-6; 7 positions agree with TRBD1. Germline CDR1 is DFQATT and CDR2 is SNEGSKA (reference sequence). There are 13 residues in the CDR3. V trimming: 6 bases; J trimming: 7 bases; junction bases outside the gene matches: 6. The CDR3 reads CSARDSRNSPLHF. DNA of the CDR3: TGCAGTGCGAGGGACAGCCGAAATTCACCCCTCCACTTT.

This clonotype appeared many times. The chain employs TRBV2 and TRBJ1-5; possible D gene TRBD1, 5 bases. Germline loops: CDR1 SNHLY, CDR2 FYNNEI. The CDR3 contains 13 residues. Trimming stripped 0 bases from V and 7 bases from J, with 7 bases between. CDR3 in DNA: TGTGCCAGCAGTGAAGCGGAGGGGCAGCCCCAGCATTTT. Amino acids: CASSEAEGQPQHF.

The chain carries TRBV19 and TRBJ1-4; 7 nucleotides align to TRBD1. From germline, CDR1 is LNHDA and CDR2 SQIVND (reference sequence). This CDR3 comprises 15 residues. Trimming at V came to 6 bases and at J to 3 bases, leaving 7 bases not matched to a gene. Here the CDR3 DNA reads TGTGCCAGTAGGAGTAACAGGGGTTCTAATGAAAAACTGTTTTTT. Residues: CASRSNRGSNEKLFF.

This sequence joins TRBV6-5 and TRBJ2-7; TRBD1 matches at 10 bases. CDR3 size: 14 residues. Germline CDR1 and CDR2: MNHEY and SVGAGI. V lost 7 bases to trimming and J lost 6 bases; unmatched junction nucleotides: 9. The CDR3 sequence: CASTNRDRGGEQYF. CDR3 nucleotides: TGTGCCAGCACAAACCGGGACAGGGGTGGCGAGCAGTACTTC.

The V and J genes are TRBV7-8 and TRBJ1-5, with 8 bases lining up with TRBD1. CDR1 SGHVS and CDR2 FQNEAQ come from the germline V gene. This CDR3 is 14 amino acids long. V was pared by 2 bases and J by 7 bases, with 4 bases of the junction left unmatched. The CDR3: CASSLLQGVQPQHF. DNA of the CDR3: TGTGCCAGCAGCTTACTACAGGGGGTGCAGCCCCAGCATTTT.

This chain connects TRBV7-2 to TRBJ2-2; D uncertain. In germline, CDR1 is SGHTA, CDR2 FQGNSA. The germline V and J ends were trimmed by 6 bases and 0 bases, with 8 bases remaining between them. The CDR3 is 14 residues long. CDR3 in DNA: TGTGCCAGCAGATCCCATGCGAACACCGGGGAGCTGTTTTTT. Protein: CASRSHANTGELFF.

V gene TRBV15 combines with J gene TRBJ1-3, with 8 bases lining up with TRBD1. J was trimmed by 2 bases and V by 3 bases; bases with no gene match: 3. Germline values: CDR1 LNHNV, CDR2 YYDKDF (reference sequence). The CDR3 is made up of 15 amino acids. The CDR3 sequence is CATSRTGDTGNTIYF. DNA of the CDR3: TGTGCCACCAGCAGGACAGGGGACACTGGAAACACCATATATTTT.

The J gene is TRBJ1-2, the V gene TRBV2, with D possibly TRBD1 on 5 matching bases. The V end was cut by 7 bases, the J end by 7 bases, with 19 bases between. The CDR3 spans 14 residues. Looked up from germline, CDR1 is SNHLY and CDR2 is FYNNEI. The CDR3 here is CASTLGQGNIGYTF. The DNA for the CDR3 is TGTGCCAGCACCTTAGGGCAGGGTAATATTGGCTACACCTTC.

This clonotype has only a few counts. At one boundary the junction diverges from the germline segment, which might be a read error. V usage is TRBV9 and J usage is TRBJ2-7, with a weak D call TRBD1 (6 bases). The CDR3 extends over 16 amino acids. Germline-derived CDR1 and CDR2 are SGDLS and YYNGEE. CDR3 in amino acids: CASSQGGPGDSYEQYF. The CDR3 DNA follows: TGCGCCAGCAGCCAAGGCGGGCCAGGGGATTCCTACGAGCAGTACTTC. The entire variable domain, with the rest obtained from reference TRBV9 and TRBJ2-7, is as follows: DSGVTQTPKHLITATGQRVTLRCSPRSGDLSVYWYQQSLDQGLQFLIQYYNGEERAKGNILERFSAQQFPDLHSELNLSSLELGDSALYFCASSQGGPGDSYEQYFGPGTRLTVT.

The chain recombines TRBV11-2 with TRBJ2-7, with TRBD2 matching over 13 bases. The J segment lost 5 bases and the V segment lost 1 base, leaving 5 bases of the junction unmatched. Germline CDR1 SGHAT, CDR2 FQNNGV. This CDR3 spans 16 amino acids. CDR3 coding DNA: TGTGCCAGCAGCTTAGGACTAGCGGGGGGTAGGCACGAGCAGTACTTC. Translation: CASSLGLAGGRHEQYF.

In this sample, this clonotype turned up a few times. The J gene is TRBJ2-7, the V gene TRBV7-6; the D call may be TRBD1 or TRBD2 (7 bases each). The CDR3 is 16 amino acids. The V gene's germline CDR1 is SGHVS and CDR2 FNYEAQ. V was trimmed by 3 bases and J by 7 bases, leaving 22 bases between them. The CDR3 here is CASSLISSGGAREQYF. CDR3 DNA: TGTGCCAGCAGCTTGATATCGTCAGGGGGGGCTCGAGAGCAGTACTTC.

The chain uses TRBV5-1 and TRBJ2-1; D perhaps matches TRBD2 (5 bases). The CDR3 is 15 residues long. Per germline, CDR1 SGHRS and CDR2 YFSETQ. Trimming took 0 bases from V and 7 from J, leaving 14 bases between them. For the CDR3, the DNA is TGCGCCAGCAGCTTGGTCCCAGCGGAGGCGAATGAGCAGTTCTTC. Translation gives CASSLVPAEANEQFF.

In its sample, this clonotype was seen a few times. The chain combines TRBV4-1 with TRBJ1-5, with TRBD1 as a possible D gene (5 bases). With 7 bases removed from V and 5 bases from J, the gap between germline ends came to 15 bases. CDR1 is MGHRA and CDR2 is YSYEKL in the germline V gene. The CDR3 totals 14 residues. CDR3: CASTPGRGYQPQHF. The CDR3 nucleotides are TGCGCCAGCACCCCGGGGAGGGGTTATCAGCCCCAGCATTTT.

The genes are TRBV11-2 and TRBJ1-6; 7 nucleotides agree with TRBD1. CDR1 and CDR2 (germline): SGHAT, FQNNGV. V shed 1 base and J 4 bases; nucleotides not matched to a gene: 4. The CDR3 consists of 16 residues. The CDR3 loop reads CASSLAPGQYNSPLHF. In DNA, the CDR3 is TGTGCCAGCAGCTTAGCGCCGGGACAGTATAATTCACCCCTCCACTTT.

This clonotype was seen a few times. CDR3 residues: CAISPRRTGGVNTEAFF. The DNA for the CDR3 is TGTGCCATCTCCCCAAGGAGGACTGGCGGGGTGAACACTGAAGCTTTCTTT. The chain uses TRBV10-3 and TRBJ1-1; D call uncertain. Germline CDR1 and CDR2: ENHRY and SYGVKD. The CDR3 is made up of 17 amino acids. The V end was cut by 8 bases, the J end by 0 bases, with 22 bases between.

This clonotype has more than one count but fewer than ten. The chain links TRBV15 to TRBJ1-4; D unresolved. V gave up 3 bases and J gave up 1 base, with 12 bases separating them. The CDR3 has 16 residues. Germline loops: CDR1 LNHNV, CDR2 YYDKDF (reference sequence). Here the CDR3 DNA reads TGTGCCACCAGCAGGATTCCTGGGGTAACTAATGAAAAACTGTTTTTT. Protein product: CATSRIPGVTNEKLFF. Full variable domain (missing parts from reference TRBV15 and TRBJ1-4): DAMVIQNPRYQVTQFGKPVTLSCSQTLNHNVMYWYQQKSSQAPKLLFHYYDKDFNNEADTPDNFQSRRPNTSFCFLDIRSPGLGDTAMYLCATSRIPGVTNEKLFFGSGTQLSVL.

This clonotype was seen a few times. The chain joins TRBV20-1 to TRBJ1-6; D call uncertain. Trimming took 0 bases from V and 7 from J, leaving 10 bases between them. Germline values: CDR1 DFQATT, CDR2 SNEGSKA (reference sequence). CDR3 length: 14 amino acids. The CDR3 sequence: CSARDRLENSPLHF. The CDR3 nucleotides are TGCAGTGCTAGAGATCGGTTAGAGAATTCACCCCTCCACTTT.

CDR3 sequence: CSANVESNTGELFF. The DNA of the CDR3 is TGCAGTGCTAACGTGGAATCGAACACCGGGGAGCTGTTTTTT. The genes are TRBV20-1 and TRBJ2-2; D remains ambiguous. The V gene lost 4 bases and the J gene lost 0 bases, with 9 bases spanning the gap. This CDR3 comprises 14 residues. The germline CDR1 and CDR2 sequences are DFQATT and SNEGSKA (reference sequence).

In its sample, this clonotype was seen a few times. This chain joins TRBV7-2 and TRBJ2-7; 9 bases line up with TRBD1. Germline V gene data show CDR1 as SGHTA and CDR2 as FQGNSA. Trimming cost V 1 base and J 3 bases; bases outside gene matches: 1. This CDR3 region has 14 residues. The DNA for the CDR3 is TGTGCCAGCAGCTTAGGGACAGGGGTCTACGAGCAGTACTTC. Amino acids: CASSLGTGVYEQYF.